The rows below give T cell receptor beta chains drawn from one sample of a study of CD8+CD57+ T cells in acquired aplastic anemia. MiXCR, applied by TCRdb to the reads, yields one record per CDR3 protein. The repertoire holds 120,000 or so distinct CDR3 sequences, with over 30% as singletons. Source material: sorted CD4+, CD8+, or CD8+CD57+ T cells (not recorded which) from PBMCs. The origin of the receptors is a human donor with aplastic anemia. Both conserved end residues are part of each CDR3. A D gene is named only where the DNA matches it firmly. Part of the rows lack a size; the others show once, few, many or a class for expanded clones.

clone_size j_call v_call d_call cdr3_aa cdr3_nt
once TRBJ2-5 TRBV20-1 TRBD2 CSADVAGAQETQYF TGCAGTGCTGACGTAGCGGGGGCCCAAGAGACCCAGTACTTC
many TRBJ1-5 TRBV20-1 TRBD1 CSATQGAGNQPQHF TGCAGTGCCACTCAGGGGGCGGGCAATCAGCCCCAGCATTTT
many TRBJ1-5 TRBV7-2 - CASTPRWGDQPQHF TGTGCCAGCACCCCCCGGTGGGGGGATCAGCCCCAGCATTTT
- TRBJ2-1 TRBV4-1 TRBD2 CASATSGGPYNEQFF TGCGCCAGCGCGACGAGCGGGGGGCCGTACAATGAGCAGTTCTTC
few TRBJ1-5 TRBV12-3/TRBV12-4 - CASSLHDKKHF TGTGCCAGCAGTCTCCACGACAAGAAGCATTTT
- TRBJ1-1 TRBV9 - CASSVGVGTGSACTEAFF TGTGCCAGCAGCGTAGGAGTAGGCACAGGGTCTGCGTGCACTGAAGCTTTCTTT
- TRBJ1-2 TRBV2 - CASRFGGARGGYTF TGTGCCAGCCGATTCGGGGGTGCGCGTGGCGGCTACACCTTC
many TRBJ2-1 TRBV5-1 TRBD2 CASSSRLARDNEQFF TGCGCCAGCAGCTCCCGACTAGCTCGAGACAATGAGCAGTTCTTC
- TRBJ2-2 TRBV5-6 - CASTRGLLAGANTGELFF TGTGCCAGCACACGTGGACTCCTTGCAGGGGCAAACACCGGGGAGCTGTTTTTT
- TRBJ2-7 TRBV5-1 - CASSTSPSSYEQYF TGCGCCAGCAGCACGTCGCCCAGCTCCTACGAGCAGTACTTC
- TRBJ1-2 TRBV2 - CASNLGIESYGYTF TGTGCCAGCAATTTGGGAATCGAGAGCTATGGCTACACCTTC
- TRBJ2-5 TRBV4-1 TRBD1 CASSHPTTGKETQYF TGCGCCAGCAGCCACCCTACGACAGGGAAAGAGACCCAGTACTTC
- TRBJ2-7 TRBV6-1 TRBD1 CASSTPGQGTLYEQYF TGTGCCAGCAGTACTCCGGGACAGGGAACTTTATACGAGCAGTACTTC
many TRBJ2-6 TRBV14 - CASSLTGGANVLTF TGTGCCAGCAGCCTCACAGGTGGGGCCAACGTCCTGACTTTC